Listed here is a single TCR beta chain. These data belong to a study of blood T cell repertoires in COVID-19. Across the study: Acute and convalescent COVID-19 specimens originated in the United States, Italy and Spain.

In the authors' workflow: For nucleated cells, counts were estimated from reference gene primer amplification. Profiled with immunoSEQ multiplex PCR; TCRdb holds only in-frame clones, not every one. From that table come the V and J calls and clone size; the DNA was used to work out D and trimming. The table has 75,000 to 100,000 clones, around 87% seen once; the top ten hold under 8%. CDR3 length: 15 amino acids. The V gene lost 2 bases and the J gene lost 1 base, with 12 bases spanning the gap. Germline-derived CDR1 and CDR2 are MNHEY and SVGAGI. The rearrangement uses TRBV6-5 and TRBJ2-7; maybe TRBD2 (6 bases). Material: peripheral blood. This sequence was found in a human donor with acute or convalescent COVID-19. The donor label of this sample is uncertain. The CDR3 region is CASSYGVRGSYEQYF. The DNA of the CDR3 is TGTGCCAGCAGTTACGGGGTGCGGGGTTCCTACGAGCAGTACTTC.